This note documents a single T cell receptor (beta chain) sequence. As yet, its antigen is unknown. The data were taken from a study of graft-versus-host responses after intestinal transplantation. Study information: Those transplanted obtained multivisceral, liver-intestinal, or isolated intestinal grafts.

Sequencing was performed with immunoSEQ multiplex PCR; in TCRdb, only in-frame clones are kept and a portion is missing. The sample lists 80,000 to 100,000 clones; 92% were seen once. The V end was cut by 5 bases, the J end by 0 bases, with 4 bases between. CDR1 SGHAT and CDR2 FQNNGV come from the germline V gene. The CDR3 has 12 residues. The sequencing used unstimulated CD4+ T cells sorted from spleen or lymph node cells, collected before intestinal transplant. The TCR sequence derives from a human donor who received an intestinal transplant. The J gene is TRBJ1-1, the V gene TRBV11-2; D is unclear. CDR3 sequence: CASSIMNTEAFF. CDR3 bases: TGTGCCAGCAGCATCATGAACACTGAAGCTTTCTTT.